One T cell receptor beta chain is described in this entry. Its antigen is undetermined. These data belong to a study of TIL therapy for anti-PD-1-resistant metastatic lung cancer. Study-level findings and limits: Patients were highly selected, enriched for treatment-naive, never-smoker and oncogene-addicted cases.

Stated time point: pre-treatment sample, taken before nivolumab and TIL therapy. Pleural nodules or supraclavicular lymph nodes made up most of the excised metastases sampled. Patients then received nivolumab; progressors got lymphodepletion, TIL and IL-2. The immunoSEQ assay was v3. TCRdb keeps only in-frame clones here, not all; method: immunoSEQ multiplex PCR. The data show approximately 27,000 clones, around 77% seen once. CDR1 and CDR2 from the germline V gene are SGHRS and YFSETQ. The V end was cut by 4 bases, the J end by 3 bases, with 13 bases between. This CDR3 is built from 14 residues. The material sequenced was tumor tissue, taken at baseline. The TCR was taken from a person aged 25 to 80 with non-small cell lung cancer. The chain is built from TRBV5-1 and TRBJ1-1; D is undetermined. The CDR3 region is CASSDNKVYTEAFF. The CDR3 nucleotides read TGCGCCAGCAGCGACAACAAGGTATACACTGAAGCTTTCTTT. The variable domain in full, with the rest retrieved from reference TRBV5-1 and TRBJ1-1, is KAGVTQTPRYLIKTRGQQVTLSCSPISGHRSVSWYQQTPGQGLQFLFEYFSETQRNKGNFPGRFSGRQFSNSRSEMNVSTLELGDSALYLCASSDNKVYTEAFFGQGTRLTVV.